This entry lists 7 T cell receptor beta chains sequenced from one sample in a study of T cells in Graves' hyperthyroidism and ophthalmopathy (dated by TCRdb to about 2019). Library creation used multiplex PCR. For sequencing, an Illumina HiSeq 2000 was employed. The TCR beta CDR3 regions were amplified from RNA transcripts. A first-round RT-PCR of the TCR CDR3 used the HTBI primer set with the Qiagen OneStep RT-PCR kit. TCRdb reanalyzed the raw reads on its own, using fastp at Q25 for trimming and MiXCR for clone calling, and kept in-frame beta chains. A single entry per CDR3 protein holds the most common genes and DNA from its merged rows. The sample has 350,000 or so distinct CDR3 sequences on record, roughly 21% of them singletons. The ten largest clones capture 50% of the sample. Sequenced material: blood. The receptors shown here come from a woman aged 45 to 65 with Graves' hyperthyroidism.

This chain uses TRBV20-1 with TRBJ1-2, with 7 bases fitting TRBD1. The CDR3 contains 14 residues. V lost 5 bases to trimming and J lost 7 bases; unmatched junction nucleotides: 13. Germline V gene data show CDR1 as DFQATT and CDR2 as SNEGSKA (reference sequence). CDR3 in amino acids: CSALLRRGRSGYTF. The DNA of the CDR3 is TGCAGTGCTCTTTTAAGGAGGGGGCGGAGTGGCTACACCTTC.

V gene TRBV30 combines with J gene TRBJ1-2; 7 bases fit TRBD1. The CDR3 is 12 amino acids. Looked up from germline, CDR1 is GTSNPN and CDR2 is SVGIG (reference sequence). Trimming cost V 2 bases and J 4 bases; bases outside gene matches: 1. For the CDR3, the DNA is TGTGCCTGGAGTCCAGGGGGCTATGGCTACACCTTC. Amino acid sequence: CAWSPGGYGYTF.

The chain links TRBV6-1 to TRBJ1-1, with 9 bases aligning to TRBD1. Germline CDR1 reads MNHNS; CDR2 reads SASEGT. There are 13 residues in the CDR3. V was pared by 8 bases and J by 6 bases, with 7 bases of the junction left unmatched. The CDR3 is CASGTQGAAEAFF. CDR3 sequence (DNA): TGTGCCAGCGGTACACAGGGGGCCGCTGAAGCTTTCTTT.

This rearrangement joins TRBV27 to TRBJ2-2; a weak D match, TRBD1 (6 bases). Trimming cost V 2 bases and J 2 bases, with 12 bases left between them. This CDR3 has 16 residues. Germline V CDR1 and CDR2: MNHEY, SMNVEV (reference sequence). CDR3: CASSLKQGVNTGELFF. CDR3 in DNA: TGTGCCAGCAGTTTAAAACAGGGCGTTAACACCGGGGAGCTGTTTTTT.

This clonotype came up many times. The chain joins TRBV28 to TRBJ2-1; D is ambiguous. The V end was cut by 3 bases, the J end by 6 bases, with 15 bases between. The V gene's germline CDR1 is MDHEN and CDR2 SYDVKM. This CDR3 comprises 15 residues. CDR3 DNA: TGTGCCAGCAGTTTGGAGACTCCGAGGATCAATGAGCAGTTCTTC. This encodes CASSLETPRINEQFF.

This clonotype was counted many times. This chain uses TRBV24-1 with TRBJ1-2; 8 bases agree with TRBD1. V shed 4 bases, J shed 8 bases, and the junction held 5 bases outside the gene matches. The CDR3 has 13 amino acids. The germline CDR1 and CDR2 sequences are KGHDR and SFDVKD. The CDR3 sequence is CATSERQGQGYTF. The CDR3 nucleotides read TGTGCCACCAGTGAGCGACAGGGGCAAGGCTACACCTTC.

By frequency in the sample, this clonotype is large. The V gene is TRBV7-2, the J gene TRBJ2-3; the D gene is possibly TRBD2 (7 bases). This CDR3 has 15 residues. V was pared by 4 bases and J by 4 bases, with 15 bases between. Per the germline V gene, CDR1 is SGHTA and CDR2 is FQGNSA. CDR3: CASSWLAGAADTQYF. In DNA, the CDR3 is TGTGCCAGCAGCTGGCTTGCGGGGGCCGCAGATACGCAGTATTTT.